This TCR beta chain was sequenced in a study of graft-versus-host responses after intestinal transplantation. About the study: Once they had received anti-thymocyte globulin induction, all recipients took tacrolimus and steroids for about three years. The study's findings and limits: Where graft-donor T cell macrochimerism was present, patients had high graft-versus-host to host-versus-graft clonal ratios in allografts. GvH clones were identified in recipient marrow, with some first appearing in ileum or blood. Peak GvH clone levels in circulation were associated with early post-transplant HvG declines.

Only in-frame clones appear in the TCRdb table, and some are missing; sequencing was by immunoSEQ multiplex PCR. Among around 30,000 clones listed, 90% to 95% were seen once. This clone appeared once. Antigen unknown. Per the germline V gene, CDR1 is MNHNY and CDR2 is SVGAGI (reference sequence). This CDR3 comprises 16 residues. The V end lost 4 bases, the J end lost 3 bases, and 16 bases lay between the germline ends. This receptor was taken from a human patient who received an intestinal transplant, so some T cells may come from the graft donor. The starting material was PBMCs, obtained about 65 days after intestinal transplant. The chain joins TRBV6-6 to TRBJ2-1; D assignment may be TRBD1 or TRBD2 (5 bases each). CDR3 DNA: TGTGCCAGCAGTTCGGGACCGAGAACCCACTACAATGAGCAGTTCTTC. Protein: CASSSGPRTHYNEQFF.